The clone carrying this T cell receptor (beta chain) was observed a few times. This sample was included in a study of blood T cells in healthy people across ages. CDR1 and CDR2 from the germline V gene are MDHEN and SYDVKM. The CDR3 sequence is 15 residues long. Trimming cost V 6 bases and J 2 bases, with 16 bases left between them. Through a sample-barcoded 5' primer and a J-beta primer mix, a second PCR was run for about 6 to 11 cycles. TCRdb fed the 5' RACE reads into MiXCR, producing one record per CDR3 protein. The table records 800,000 or so distinct CDR3 sequences, 20% to 25% of them present only once. These data were likewise used in another study, on T cells of mothers and their children.

Sequencing was carried out using blood. The receptor comes from a boy younger than 18 in good health. The rearrangement uses TRBV28 and TRBJ1-2; a weak D match, TRBD1 (5 bases). The CDR3 nucleotides are TGTGCCAGCAGGTCCAGAGGGGCAGGAAACTATGGCTACACCTTC. Its protein is CASRSRGAGNYGYTF.